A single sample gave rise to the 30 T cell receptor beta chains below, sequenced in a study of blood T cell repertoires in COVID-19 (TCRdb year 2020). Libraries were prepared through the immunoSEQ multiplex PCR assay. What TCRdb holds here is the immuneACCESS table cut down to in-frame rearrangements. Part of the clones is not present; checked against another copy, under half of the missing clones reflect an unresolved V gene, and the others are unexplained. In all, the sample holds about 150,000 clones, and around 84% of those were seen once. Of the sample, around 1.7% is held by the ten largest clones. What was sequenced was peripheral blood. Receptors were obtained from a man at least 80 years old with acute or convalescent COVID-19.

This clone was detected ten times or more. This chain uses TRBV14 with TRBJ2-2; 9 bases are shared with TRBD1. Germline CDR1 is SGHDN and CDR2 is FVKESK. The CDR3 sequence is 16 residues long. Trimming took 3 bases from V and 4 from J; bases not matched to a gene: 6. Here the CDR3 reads CASSQRQGVGTGELFF. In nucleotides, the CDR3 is TGTGCCAGCAGCCAGAGACAGGGGGTTGGCACCGGGGAGCTGTTTTTT.

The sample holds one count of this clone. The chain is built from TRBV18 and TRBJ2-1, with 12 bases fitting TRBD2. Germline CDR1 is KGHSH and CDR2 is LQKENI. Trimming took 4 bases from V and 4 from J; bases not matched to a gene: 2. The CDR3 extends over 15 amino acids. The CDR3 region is CASSQTSGGYNEQFF. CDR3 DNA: TGTGCCAGCTCACAAACTAGCGGGGGGTACAATGAGCAGTTCTTC.

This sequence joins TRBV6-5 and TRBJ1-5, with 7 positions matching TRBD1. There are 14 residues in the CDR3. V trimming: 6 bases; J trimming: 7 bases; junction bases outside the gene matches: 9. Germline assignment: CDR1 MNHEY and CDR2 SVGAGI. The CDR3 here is CASSRQGKGQPQHF. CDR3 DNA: TGTGCCAGCAGCCGACAGGGTAAAGGACAGCCCCAGCATTTT.

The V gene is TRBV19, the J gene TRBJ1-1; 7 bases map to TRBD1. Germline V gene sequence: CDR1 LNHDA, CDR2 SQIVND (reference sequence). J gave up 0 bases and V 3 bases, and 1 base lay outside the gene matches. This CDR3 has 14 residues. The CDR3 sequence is CASSIDRVNTEAFF. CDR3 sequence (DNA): TGTGCCAGTAGTATTGACAGGGTGAACACTGAAGCTTTCTTT.

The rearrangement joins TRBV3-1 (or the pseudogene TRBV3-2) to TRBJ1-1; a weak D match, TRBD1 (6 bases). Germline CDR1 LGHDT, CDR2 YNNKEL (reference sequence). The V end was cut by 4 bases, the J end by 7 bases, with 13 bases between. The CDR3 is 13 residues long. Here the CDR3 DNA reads TGTGCCAGCAGCCCCCAAGGGACACGTGAAGCTTTCTTT. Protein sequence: CASSPQGTREAFF.

Here the CDR3 reads CASSPGILKNIQYF. In nucleotides, the CDR3 is TGCGCCAGCAGTCCCGGGATACTAAAAAACATTCAGTACTTC. The V call is TRBV10-1, the J call TRBJ2-4, with D maybe TRBD2 (5 bases). The CDR3 has 14 residues. The germline V gene encodes CDR1 WNHNN and CDR2 SYGVQD (reference sequence). The V end lost 5 bases, the J end lost 4 bases, and 12 bases lay between the germline ends.

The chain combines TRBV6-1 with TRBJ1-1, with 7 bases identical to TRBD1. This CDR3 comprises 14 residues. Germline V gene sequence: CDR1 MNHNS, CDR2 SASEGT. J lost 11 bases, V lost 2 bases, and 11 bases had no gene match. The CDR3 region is CASSEPYNRGNAFF. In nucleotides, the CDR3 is TGTGCCAGCAGTGAACCCTATAACAGGGGTAATGCTTTCTTT.

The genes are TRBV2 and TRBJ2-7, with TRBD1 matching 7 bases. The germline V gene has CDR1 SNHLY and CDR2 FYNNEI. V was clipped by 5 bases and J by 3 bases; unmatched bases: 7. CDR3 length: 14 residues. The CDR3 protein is CASSLGQASYEQYF. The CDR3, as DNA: TGTGCCAGCAGTCTTGGACAGGCGAGCTACGAGCAGTACTTC.

The CDR3 loop reads CSASGREETQYF. The CDR3 DNA sequence: TGCAGCGCCAGCGGTCGGGAAGAGACCCAGTACTTC. The chain carries TRBV29-1 and TRBJ2-5, with D tentatively TRBD2 (5 bases). The V gene lost 7 bases and the J gene lost 3 bases, with 12 bases spanning the gap. CDR1 and CDR2 from the germline V gene are SQVTM and ANQGSEA. The CDR3 sequence is 12 residues long.

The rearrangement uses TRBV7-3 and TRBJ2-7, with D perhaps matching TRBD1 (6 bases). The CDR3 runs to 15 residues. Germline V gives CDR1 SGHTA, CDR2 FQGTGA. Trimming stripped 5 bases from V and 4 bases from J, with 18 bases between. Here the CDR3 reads CASSRTAGDQYEQYF. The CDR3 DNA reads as TGTGCCAGCAGCCGGACAGCTGGGGACCAATACGAGCAGTACTTC. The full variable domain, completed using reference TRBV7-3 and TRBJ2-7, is GAGVSQTPSNKVTEKGKYVELRCDPISGHTALYWYRQSLGQGPEFLIYFQGTGAADDSGLPNDRFFAVRPEGSVSTLKIQRTERGDSAVYLCASSRTAGDQYEQYFGPGTRLTVT.

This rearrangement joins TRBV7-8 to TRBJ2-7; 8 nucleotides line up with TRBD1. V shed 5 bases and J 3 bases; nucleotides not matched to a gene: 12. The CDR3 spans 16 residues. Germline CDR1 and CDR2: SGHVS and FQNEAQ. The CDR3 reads CASSPTTGELFYEQYV. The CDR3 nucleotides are TGTGCCAGCAGCCCAACGACAGGGGAACTATTCTACGAGCAGTACGTC.

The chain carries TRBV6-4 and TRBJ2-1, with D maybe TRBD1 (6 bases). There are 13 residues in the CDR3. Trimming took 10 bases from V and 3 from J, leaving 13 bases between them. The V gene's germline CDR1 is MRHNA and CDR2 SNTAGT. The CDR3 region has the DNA TGTGCCACCCGGGACACCATCTACAATGAGCAGTTCTTC. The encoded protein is CATRDTIYNEQFF.

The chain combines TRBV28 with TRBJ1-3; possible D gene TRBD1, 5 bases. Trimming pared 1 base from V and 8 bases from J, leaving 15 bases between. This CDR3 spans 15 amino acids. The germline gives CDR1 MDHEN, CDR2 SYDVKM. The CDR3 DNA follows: TGTGCCAGCAGTTTATTCGGGACTCAAGGGGACACCATATATTTT. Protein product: CASSLFGTQGDTIYF.

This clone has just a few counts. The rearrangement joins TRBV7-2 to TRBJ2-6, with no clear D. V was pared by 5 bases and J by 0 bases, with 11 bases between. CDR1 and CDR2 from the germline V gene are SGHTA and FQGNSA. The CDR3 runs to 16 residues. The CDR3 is CASSPWASSGANVLTF. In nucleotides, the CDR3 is TGTGCCAGCAGCCCCTGGGCCAGCTCTGGGGCCAACGTCCTGACTTTC.

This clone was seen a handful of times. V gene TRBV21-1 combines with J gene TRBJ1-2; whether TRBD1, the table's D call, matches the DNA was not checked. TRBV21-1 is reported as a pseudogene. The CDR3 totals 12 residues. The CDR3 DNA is TGTGCCAGCAGCTCGCACAGGGTTGGCTACACCTTC. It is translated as CASSSHRVGYTF.

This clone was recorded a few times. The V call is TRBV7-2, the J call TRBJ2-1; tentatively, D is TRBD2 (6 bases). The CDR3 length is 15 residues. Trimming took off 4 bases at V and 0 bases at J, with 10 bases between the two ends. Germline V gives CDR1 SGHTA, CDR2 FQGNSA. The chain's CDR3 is CASSWDSSSYNEQFF. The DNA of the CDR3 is TGTGCCAGCAGCTGGGACTCGAGCTCCTACAATGAGCAGTTCTTC.

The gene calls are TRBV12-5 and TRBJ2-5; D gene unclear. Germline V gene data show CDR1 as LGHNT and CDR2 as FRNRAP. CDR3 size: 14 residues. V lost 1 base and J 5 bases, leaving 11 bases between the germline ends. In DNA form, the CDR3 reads TGTGCTAGTGGTTTGGGACTTTGGCGGGAGACCCAGTACTTC. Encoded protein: CASGLGLWRETQYF.

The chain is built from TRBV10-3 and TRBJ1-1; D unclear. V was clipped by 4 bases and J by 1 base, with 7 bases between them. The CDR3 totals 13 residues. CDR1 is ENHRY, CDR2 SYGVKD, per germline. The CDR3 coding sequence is TGTGCCATCAGTGTAAGCCAGAACACTGAAGCTTTCTTT. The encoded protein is CAISVSQNTEAFF.

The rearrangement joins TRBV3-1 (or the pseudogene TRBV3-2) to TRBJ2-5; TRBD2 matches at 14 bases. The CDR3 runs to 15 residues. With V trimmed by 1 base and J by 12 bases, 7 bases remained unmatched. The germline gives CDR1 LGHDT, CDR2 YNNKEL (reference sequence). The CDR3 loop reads CASSQVRTSGGPEYF. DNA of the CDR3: TGTGCCAGCAGCCAAGTCCGGACTAGCGGGGGGCCCGAGTACTTC.

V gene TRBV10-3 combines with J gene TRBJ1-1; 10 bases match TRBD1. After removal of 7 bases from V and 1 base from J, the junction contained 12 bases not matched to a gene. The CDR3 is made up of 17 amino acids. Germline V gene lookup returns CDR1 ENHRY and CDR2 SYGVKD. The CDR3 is CAITEGGTGVGNTEAFF. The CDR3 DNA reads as TGTGCCATCACCGAGGGTGGGACAGGGGTCGGGAACACTGAAGCTTTCTTT.

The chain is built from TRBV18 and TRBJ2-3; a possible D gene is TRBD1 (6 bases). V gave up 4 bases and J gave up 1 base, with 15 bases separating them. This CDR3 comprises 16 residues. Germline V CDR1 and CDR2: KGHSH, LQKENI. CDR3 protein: CASSLSFPGGTDTQYF. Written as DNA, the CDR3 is TGTGCCAGCTCACTCAGCTTCCCAGGGGGCACAGATACGCAGTATTTT.

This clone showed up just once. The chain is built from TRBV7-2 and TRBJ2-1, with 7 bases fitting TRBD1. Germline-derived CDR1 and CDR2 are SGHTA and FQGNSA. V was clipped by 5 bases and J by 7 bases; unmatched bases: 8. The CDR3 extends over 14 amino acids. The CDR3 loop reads CASSEGQLPNEQFF. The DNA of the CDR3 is TGTGCCAGCAGCGAGGGACAGTTACCGAATGAGCAGTTCTTC. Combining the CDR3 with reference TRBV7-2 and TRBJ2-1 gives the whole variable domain GAGVSQSPSNKVTEKGKDVELRCDPISGHTALYWYRQSLGQGLEFLIYFQGNSAPDKSGLPSDRFSAERTGGSVSTLTIQRTQQEDSAVYLCASSEGQLPNEQFFGPGTRLTVL.

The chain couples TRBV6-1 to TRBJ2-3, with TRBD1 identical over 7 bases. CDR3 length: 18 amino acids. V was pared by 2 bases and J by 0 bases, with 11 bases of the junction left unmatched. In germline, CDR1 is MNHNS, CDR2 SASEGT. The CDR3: CASSELGTVITSTDTQYF. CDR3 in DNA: TGTGCCAGCAGTGAATTGGGGACAGTCATAACAAGCACAGATACGCAGTATTTT.

The CDR3, as DNA: TGCGCCAGCAGCTTGTTTGAACAGGGGGCGGACGAGCAGTACTTC. Amino acids: CASSLFEQGADEQYF. The V and J genes are TRBV5-1 and TRBJ2-7; 9 bases match TRBD1. Germline V gene lookup returns CDR1 SGHRS and CDR2 YFSETQ. CDR3 length: 15 residues. V dropped 1 base and J dropped 5; count of bases not matched to a gene: 7.

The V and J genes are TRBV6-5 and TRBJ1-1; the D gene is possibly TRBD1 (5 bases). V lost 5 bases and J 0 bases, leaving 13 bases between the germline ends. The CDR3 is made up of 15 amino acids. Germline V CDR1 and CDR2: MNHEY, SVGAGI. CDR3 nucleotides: TGTGCCAGCAGTACCTCGACAGTTATGAACACTGAAGCTTTCTTT. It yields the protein CASSTSTVMNTEAFF.

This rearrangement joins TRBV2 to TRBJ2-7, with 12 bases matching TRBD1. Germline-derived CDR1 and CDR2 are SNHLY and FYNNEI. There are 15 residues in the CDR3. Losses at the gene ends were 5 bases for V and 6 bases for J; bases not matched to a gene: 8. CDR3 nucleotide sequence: TGTGCCAGCAGTCATCTCGGGACAGGGGGCGCCGAGCAGTACGTC. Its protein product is CASSHLGTGGAEQYV.

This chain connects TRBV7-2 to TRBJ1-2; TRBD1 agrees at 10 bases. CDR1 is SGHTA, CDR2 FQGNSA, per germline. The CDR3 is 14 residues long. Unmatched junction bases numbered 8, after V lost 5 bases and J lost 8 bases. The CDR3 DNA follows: TGTGCCAGCAGCCTGGGACAGGGGAGGGAGGGCTACACCTTC. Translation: CASSLGQGREGYTF.

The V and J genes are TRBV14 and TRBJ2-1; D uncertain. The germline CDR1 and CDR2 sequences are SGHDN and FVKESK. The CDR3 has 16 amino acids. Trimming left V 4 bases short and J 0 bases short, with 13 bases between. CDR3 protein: CASSPIDFSSYNEQFF. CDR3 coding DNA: TGTGCCAGCAGCCCCATTGACTTTAGCTCCTACAATGAGCAGTTCTTC. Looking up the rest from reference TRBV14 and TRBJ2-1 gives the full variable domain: EAGVTQFPSHSVIEKGQTVTLRCDPISGHDNLYWYRRVMGKEIKFLLHFVKESKQDESGMPNNRFLAERTGGTYSTLKVQPAELEDSGVYFCASSPIDFSSYNEQFFGPGTRLTVL.

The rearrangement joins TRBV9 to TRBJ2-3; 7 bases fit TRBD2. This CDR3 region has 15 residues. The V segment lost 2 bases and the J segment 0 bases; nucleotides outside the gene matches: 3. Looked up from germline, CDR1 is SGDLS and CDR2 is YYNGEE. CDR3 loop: CASSVGGVSTDTQYF. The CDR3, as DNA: TGTGCCAGCAGCGTGGGAGGGGTTAGCACAGATACGCAGTATTTT.

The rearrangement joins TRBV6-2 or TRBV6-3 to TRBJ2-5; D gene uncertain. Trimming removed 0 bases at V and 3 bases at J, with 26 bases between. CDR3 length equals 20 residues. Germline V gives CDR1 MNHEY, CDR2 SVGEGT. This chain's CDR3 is CASSYSISFWQPDKEETQYF. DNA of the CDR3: TGTGCCAGCAGTTACTCGATTAGCTTTTGGCAGCCGGATAAAGAAGAGACCCAGTACTTC.